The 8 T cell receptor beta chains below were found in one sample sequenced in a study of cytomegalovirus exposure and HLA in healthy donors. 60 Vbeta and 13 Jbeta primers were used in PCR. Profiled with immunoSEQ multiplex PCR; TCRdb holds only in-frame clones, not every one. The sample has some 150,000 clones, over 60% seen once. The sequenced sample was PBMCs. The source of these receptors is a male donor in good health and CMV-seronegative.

DNA for the CDR3: TGCGCCAGCAGCTTGGCCCCCAGGGATTCACCCCTCCACTTT. Translating it yields CASSLAPRDSPLHF. The genes are TRBV5-1 and TRBJ1-6, with D perhaps TRBD1 (5 bases). The CDR3 loop spans 14 amino acids. V gave up 0 bases and J gave up 8 bases, with 9 bases separating them. Germline-derived CDR1 and CDR2 are SGHRS and YFSETQ.

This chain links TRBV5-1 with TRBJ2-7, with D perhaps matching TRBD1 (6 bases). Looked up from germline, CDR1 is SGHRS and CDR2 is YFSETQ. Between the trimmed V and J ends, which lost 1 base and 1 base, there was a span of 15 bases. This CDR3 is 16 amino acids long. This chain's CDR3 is CASSLSSGTLSYEQYF. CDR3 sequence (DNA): TGCGCCAGCAGCTTGTCGTCCGGGACACTATCCTACGAGCAGTACTTC.

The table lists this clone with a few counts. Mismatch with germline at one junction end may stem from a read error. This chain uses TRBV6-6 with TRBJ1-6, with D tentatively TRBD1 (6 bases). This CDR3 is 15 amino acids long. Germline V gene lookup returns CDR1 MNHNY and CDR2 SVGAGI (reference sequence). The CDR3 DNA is TGTGCCAGCAGTTGCTCGGCGGGGGGCAATTCCCCCCTCCACTTT. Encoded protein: CASSCSAGGNSPLHF.

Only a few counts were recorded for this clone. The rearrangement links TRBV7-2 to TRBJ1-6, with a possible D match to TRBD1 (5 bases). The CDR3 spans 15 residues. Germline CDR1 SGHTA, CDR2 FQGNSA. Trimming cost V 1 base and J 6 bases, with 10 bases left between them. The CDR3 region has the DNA TGTGCCAGCAGCTTAGGGCAGGGAGGTAATTCACCCCTCCACTTT. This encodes CASSLGQGGNSPLHF.

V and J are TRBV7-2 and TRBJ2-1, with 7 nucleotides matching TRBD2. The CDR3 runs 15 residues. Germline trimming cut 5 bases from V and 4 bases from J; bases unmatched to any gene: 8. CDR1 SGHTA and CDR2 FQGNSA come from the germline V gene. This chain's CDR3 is CASSPPSGLYNEQFF. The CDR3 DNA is TGTGCCAGCAGCCCTCCTAGCGGACTATACAATGAGCAGTTCTTC. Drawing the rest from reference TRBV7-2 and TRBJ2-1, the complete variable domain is GAGVSQSPSNKVTEKGKDVELRCDPISGHTALYWYRQSLGQGLEFLIYFQGNSAPDKSGLPSDRFSAERTGGSVSTLTIQRTQQEDSAVYLCASSPPSGLYNEQFFGPGTRLTVL.

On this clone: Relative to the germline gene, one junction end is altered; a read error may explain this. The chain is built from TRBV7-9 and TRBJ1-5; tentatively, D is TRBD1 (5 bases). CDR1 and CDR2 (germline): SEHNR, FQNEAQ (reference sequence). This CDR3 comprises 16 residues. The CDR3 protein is CSSSLAAGNSNQPQHF. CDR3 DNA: TGTTCCAGCAGCCTAGCAGCAGGGAATAGCAATCAGCCCCAGCATTTT.

In DNA form, the CDR3 reads TGTGCCAGTAGTATCCAGTTTATGACCTACGAGCAGTACTTC. This translates into CASSIQFMTYEQYF. The chain couples TRBV19 to TRBJ2-7; D call uncertain. V was cut by 3 bases and J by 2 bases, with 11 bases left in between. Per germline, CDR1 LNHDA and CDR2 SQIVND (reference sequence). The CDR3 is 14 amino acids.

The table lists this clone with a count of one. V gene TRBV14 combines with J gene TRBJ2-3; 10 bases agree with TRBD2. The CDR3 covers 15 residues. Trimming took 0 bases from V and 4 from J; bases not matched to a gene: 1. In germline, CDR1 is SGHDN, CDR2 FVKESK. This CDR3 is CASSQDLAGADTQYF. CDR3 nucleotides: TGTGCCAGCAGCCAAGATCTAGCGGGGGCAGATACGCAGTATTTT.